These 4 T cell receptor beta chains originate from one sample sequenced in a study of neurological immune-mediated disorders. TCRdb independently ran MiXCR on the 5' RACE reads; one entry per CDR3 protein. The sample contains 17,000 or so distinct CDR3 sequences, more than 2% of which appear only once. Input material: PBMCs. These receptor sequences come from a woman aged 18-29 years with multiple sclerosis.

This clonotype has ten or more counts. The rearrangement links TRBV7-3 to TRBJ2-2; 10 nucleotides agree with TRBD2. Per germline, CDR1 SGHTA and CDR2 FQGTGA. The CDR3 loop spans 15 amino acids. After removal of 2 bases from V and 3 bases from J, the junction contained 0 bases not matched to a gene. CDR3 nucleotide sequence: TGTGCCAGCAGCTTACTAGCGGGGGACACCGGGGAGCTGTTTTTT. Translating it yields CASSLLAGDTGELFF.

The J gene is TRBJ1-2, the V gene TRBV24-1; 9 bases fit TRBD1. Trimming at V came to 2 bases and at J to 4 bases, leaving 4 bases not matched to a gene. The CDR3 runs to 15 residues. Germline lookup yields CDR1 KGHDR and CDR2 SFDVKD. CDR3 in amino acids: CATSDSHRGLYGYTF. The CDR3 DNA reads as TGTGCCACCAGTGATTCCCACAGGGGGCTCTATGGCTACACCTTC.

This clonotype occurred a few times. V gene TRBV10-3 combines with J gene TRBJ2-5; D not resolved. CDR1 and CDR2 from the germline V gene are ENHRY and SYGVKD. The CDR3 covers 11 residues. The V end was cut by 4 bases, the J end by 2 bases, with 2 bases between. The CDR3 is CAISGQETQYF. The CDR3 DNA reads TGTGCCATCAGTGGACAAGAGACCCAGTACTTC.

As for this clonotype: The germline gene is not matched at one end of the junction; a read error may be the cause. The chain has TRBV7-7 and TRBJ2-5, with D possibly being TRBD2 (5 bases). Germline V gene sequence: CDR1 SSHAT, CDR2 FNYEAQ (reference sequence). The CDR3 has 14 residues. The CDR3 here is CASSLIPPGETQYF. The CDR3 DNA reads TGTGCTAGCAGCTTAATACCCCCGGGGGAGACCCAGTACTTC.